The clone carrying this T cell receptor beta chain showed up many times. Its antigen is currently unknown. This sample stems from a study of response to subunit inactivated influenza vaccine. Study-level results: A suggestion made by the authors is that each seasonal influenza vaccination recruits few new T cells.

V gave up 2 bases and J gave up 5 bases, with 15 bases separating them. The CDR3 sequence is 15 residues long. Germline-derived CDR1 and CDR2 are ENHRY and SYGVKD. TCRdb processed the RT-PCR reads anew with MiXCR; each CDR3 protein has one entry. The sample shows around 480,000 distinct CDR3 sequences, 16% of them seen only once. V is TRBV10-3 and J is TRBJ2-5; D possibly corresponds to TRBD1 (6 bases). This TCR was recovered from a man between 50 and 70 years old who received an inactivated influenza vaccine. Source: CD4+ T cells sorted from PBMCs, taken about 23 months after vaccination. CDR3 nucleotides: TGTGCCATCAGTGAGCACACAGGGACGAAGGAGACCCAGTACTTC. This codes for CAISEHTGTKETQYF.